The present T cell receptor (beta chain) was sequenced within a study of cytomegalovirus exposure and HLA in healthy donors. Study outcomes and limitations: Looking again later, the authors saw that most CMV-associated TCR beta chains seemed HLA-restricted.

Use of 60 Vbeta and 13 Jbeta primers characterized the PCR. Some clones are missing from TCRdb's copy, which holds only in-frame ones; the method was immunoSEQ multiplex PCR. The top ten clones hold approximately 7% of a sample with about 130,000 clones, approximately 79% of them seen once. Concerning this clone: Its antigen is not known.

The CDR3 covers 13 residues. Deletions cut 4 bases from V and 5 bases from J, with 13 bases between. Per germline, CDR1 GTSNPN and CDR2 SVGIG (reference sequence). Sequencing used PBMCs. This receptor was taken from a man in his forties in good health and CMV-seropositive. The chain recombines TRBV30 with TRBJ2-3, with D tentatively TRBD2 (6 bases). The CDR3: CAWNTGAEDTQYF. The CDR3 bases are TGTGCCTGGAATACGGGAGCGGAAGATACGCAGTATTTT.